The present entry profiles one T cell receptor (beta chain) with its context. The sample belongs to a study of shared clonotypes between healthy human individuals. The germline gives CDR1 LNHDA, CDR2 SQIVND (reference sequence). The CDR3 is 14 amino acids. The ends were cut back, 3 bases at V and 3 bases at J, with 9 bases in the middle. In the naive CD8 group, cells lacked CD45RO and were positively selected for CCR7, so terminally differentiated effector memory CD45RA+ cells were left out. Clones were sequenced by immunoSEQ multiplex PCR, and TCRdb holds only the in-frame ones, with some missing. This repertoire shows about 2 million clones, about 94% found once; its top ten account for 0.85% to 1.2%.

The chain links TRBV19 to TRBJ1-5; D gene ambiguous. This TCR was recovered from a man aged 18-30 years in good health. The sample was naive CD8+ T cells sorted from blood. CDR3: CASSILDYNQPQHF. The CDR3 coding sequence is TGTGCCAGTAGTATTCTGGACTACAATCAGCCCCAGCATTTT.